These T cell receptor beta chains were read from a single sample in a study of blood T cell repertoires in COVID-19. The data were produced by immunoSEQ multiplex PCR, yet TCRdb's version contains in-frame clones alone and is incomplete. The sample lists more than 9,000 clones, 82% occurring once. Input material: peripheral blood. These receptors came from an older woman with acute or convalescent COVID-19. The CDR3 runs from the conserved cysteine through the conserved F or W. A D gene is named only where the DNA matches it firmly. Size tells how often a clone was seen (once, few, many) or the class of an expanded clone, and some rows leave it out.

cdr3_length j_call d_call v_call clone_size cdr3_aa cdr3_nt
13 TRBJ1-3 NA TRBV6-5 NA CASTEWRGNTIYF TGTGCCAGCACCGAGTGGCGGGGAAACACCATATATTTT
15 TRBJ1-6 TRBD1 TRBV24-1 NA CATKGRGRSDSPLHF TGTGCCACCAAGGGCAGGGGGCGGTCGGATTCACCCCTCCACTTT
16 TRBJ2-7 NA TRBV4-2 NA CASSQDTGVVGYEQYF TGTGCCAGCAGCCAAGATACGGGGGTAGTAGGTTACGAGCAGTACTTC
13 TRBJ2-1 TRBD1 TRBV19 NA CASRGTGDNEQFF TGTGCCAGTAGGGGGACAGGTGACAATGAGCAGTTCTTC
15 TRBJ2-3 NA TRBV4-2 NA CASSPPGERRDTQYF TGTGCCAGCAGCCCCCCAGGGGAACGGAGAGATACGCAGTATTTT
17 TRBJ2-3 NA TRBV2 NA CASSEVGQNYNRDTQYF TGTGCCAGCAGTGAGGTTGGACAGAACTATAATCGAGATACGCAGTATTTT
15 TRBJ2-3 TRBD1 TRBV6-5 NA CASSYSGGLPDTQYF TGTGCCAGCAGTTACTCAGGGGGCTTACCAGATACGCAGTATTTT
16 TRBJ2-3 NA TRBV7-9 NA CASRKPGQGYGNTQYF TGTGCCAGCAGAAAACCGGGACAAGGATATGGAAATACGCAGTATTTT
18 TRBJ2-3 NA TRBV28 NA CASHGTSWGLRGTDTQYF TGTGCCAGCCACGGAACGAGTTGGGGGCTCCGAGGCACAGATACGCAGTATTTT
16 TRBJ1-5 TRBD1 TRBV5-1 NA CASSFGQGNPNQPQHF TGCGCCAGCAGCTTTGGACAGGGAAATCCGAATCAGCCCCAGCATTTT
12 TRBJ1-2 NA TRBV3-1/TRBV3-2 NA CASSYWSGDYTF TGTGCCAGCAGCTATTGGTCCGGTGACTACACCTTC
13 TRBJ1-2 NA TRBV3-1/TRBV3-2 NA CASSQEARYGYTF TGTGCCAGCAGCCAAGAAGCCAGGTATGGCTACACCTTC
15 TRBJ1-6 NA TRBV7-9 NA CASSSEGTYNSPLHF TGTGCCAGCAGCTCAGAGGGAACCTATAATTCACCCCTCCACTTT
13 TRBJ1-5 NA TRBV7-9 NA CASSPQGNQPQHF TGTGCCAGCAGCCCACAGGGAAATCAGCCCCAGCATTTT
14 TRBJ2-3 NA TRBV5-1 NA CASSSEGARDTQYF TGCGCCAGCAGCTCGGAGGGGGCCCGGGATACGCAGTATTTT
13 TRBJ2-3 NA TRBV29-1 NA CSVVRQGTDTQYF TGCAGCGTTGTACGACAGGGCACAGATACGCAGTATTTT
16 TRBJ1-4 NA TRBV5-4 NA CASSSRGPATNEKLFF TGTGCCAGCAGCTCCAGGGGTCCTGCAACTAATGAAAAACTGTTTTTT
14 TRBJ2-7 NA TRBV7-6 NA CASSLQPSSYEQYF TGTGCCAGCAGCTTACAACCGAGCTCCTACGAGCAGTACTTC
15 TRBJ2-2 NA TRBV7-6 NA CASSSLGGFTGELFF TGTGCCAGCAGCTCCCTCGGGGGTTTCACCGGGGAGCTGTTTTTT
15 TRBJ2-5 TRBD1 TRBV5-1 NA CASSKGTGHQETQYF TGCGCCAGCAGCAAAGGGACAGGACACCAAGAGACCCAGTACTTC
11 TRBJ2-5 NA TRBV11-3 NA CASSHQETQYF TGTGCCAGCAGCCACCAGGAGACCCAGTACTTC
15 TRBJ1-2 NA TRBV5-1 NA CASSPGQGFDYGYTF TGCGCCAGCAGCCCTGGCCAGGGGTTCGACTATGGCTACACCTTC
15 TRBJ2-7 NA TRBV28 NA CASIGGGSPNSEQYF TGTGCCAGCATCGGTGGGGGCAGTCCCAATTCCGAGCAGTACTTC
18 TRBJ1-3 TRBD1 TRBV4-1 few CASSQVVPGTVSGNTIYF TGCGCCAGCAGCCAAGTTGTCCCCGGGACAGTATCTGGAAACACCATATATTTT